The 11 T cell receptor beta chains reported below all come from one sample, sequenced in a study of regulatory T cells in long-lasting Graves disease. Investigators prepared the TCR beta libraries by applying iRepertoire HTBI primers and Arm-PCR of CDR3 regions. TCRdb redid the calling of the multiplex PCR reads with MiXCR, one entry per CDR3 protein. The sample has a few hundred thousand distinct CDR3 sequences, approximately 25% seen once. Time point described: persistent/refractory GD, antithyroid drugs over 5 years with positive TRAb. PBMC-derived RNA was used for the TCR library. This specimen consisted of peripheral blood mononuclear cells (PBMCs), obtained when the disease was refractory, from a patient treated with antithyroid drugs. The receptors originated from a woman in her thirties or forties with Graves disease.

This chain's CDR3 is CASSLARGLKLNTEAFF. The CDR3 DNA reads as TGTGCCAGCAGCTTAGCCCGGGGTCTCAAACTGAACACTGAAGCTTTCTTT. V is TRBV7-6 and J is TRBJ1-1; D is undetermined. In germline, CDR1 is SGHVS, CDR2 FNYEAQ. The CDR3 covers 17 residues. The V and J ends lost 0 bases and 0 bases respectively, with 14 bases between them.

The genes are TRBV19 and TRBJ2-6, with TRBD1 identical over 7 bases. The CDR3 extends over 17 amino acids. J gave up 1 base and V 1 base, and 4 bases lay outside the gene matches. Per the germline V gene, CDR1 is LNHDA and CDR2 is SQIVND (reference sequence). The CDR3 reads CASSIGRGKSGANVLTF. In nucleotides, the CDR3 is TGTGCCAGTAGTATAGGCAGGGGGAAATCTGGGGCCAACGTCCTGACTTTC.

In this sample, this clonotype turned up a few times. V usage is TRBV7-9 and J usage is TRBJ2-5; 10 bases map to TRBD2. Per germline, CDR1 SEHNR and CDR2 FQNEAQ (reference sequence). CDR3 length: 20 residues. V shed 1 base and J 2 bases; nucleotides not matched to a gene: 16. The CDR3 DNA is TGTGCCAGCAGCTTAGGGTGGGCTAGCGGGAGAGGAGGGAGACAAGAGACCCAGTACTTC. Translated: CASSLGWASGRGGRQETQYF.

This clonotype was recorded a few times. The CDR3 DNA follows: TGTGCCAGCAGTTTTGAACGGGAGGGCCGAGGGGAGCAGTTCTTC. Protein: CASSFEREGRGEQFF. The V gene is TRBV28, the J gene TRBJ2-1; TRBD2 aligns across 8 bases. The germline V gene has CDR1 MDHEN and CDR2 SYDVKM. CDR3 length equals 15 residues. V lost 3 bases, J lost 10 bases, and 11 bases stayed unmatched.

J is TRBJ2-7 and V is TRBV19, with TRBD1 matching over 10 bases. Germline V gene data show CDR1 as LNHDA and CDR2 as SQIVND (reference sequence). V lost 9 bases to trimming and J lost 6 bases; unmatched junction nucleotides: 8. The CDR3 extends over 13 amino acids. The CDR3 DNA follows: TGTGCCAGCAACGACAGGGGGCTTGGCGAGCAGTACTTC. It codes for CASNDRGLGEQYF.

This clonotype was observed many times. The gene calls are TRBV20-1 and TRBJ1-2; 7 positions match TRBD1. The V segment lost 5 bases and the J segment 7 bases; nucleotides outside the gene matches: 7. Germline V lookup: CDR1 DFQATT, CDR2 SNEGSKA (reference sequence). The CDR3 extends over 12 amino acids. The CDR3 loop is CSAETNRGGYTF. The CDR3 DNA reads TGCAGTGCTGAAACTAACAGGGGTGGCTACACCTTC.

V is TRBV6-1 and J is TRBJ1-1; D might be TRBD1 (6 bases). Trimming removed 8 bases from V and 3 bases from J, with 19 bases in between. The germline CDR1 and CDR2 sequences are MNHNS and SASEGT. The CDR3 totals 15 residues. As DNA, the CDR3 is TGTGCCAGCGCGTCAGGCAGGGGAGGGGACACTGAAGCTTTCTTT. Its protein is CASASGRGGDTEAFF.

J is TRBJ1-1 and V is TRBV7-8, with no clear D. The V end lost 2 bases, the J end lost 1 base, and 8 bases lay between the germline ends. CDR3 length: 14 amino acids. Per germline, CDR1 SGHVS and CDR2 FQNEAQ. CDR3 region: CASSLISGNTEAFF. The CDR3 DNA reads as TGTGCCAGCAGCTTAATATCAGGGAACACTGAAGCTTTCTTT.

This clonotype was seen repeatedly, ten times or more. J is TRBJ2-7 and V is TRBV12-3 or TRBV12-4; 7 bases fit TRBD2. V shed 3 bases and J 4 bases; nucleotides not matched to a gene: 6. The CDR3 is 14 amino acids. For the CDR3, the DNA is TGTGCCAGCAGTTTTGTCAAGCGGGATTACGAGCAGTACTTC. Residues: CASSFVKRDYEQYF.

With respect to this clonotype: The junction does not match germline at one end; this may be a read error. The chain employs TRBV15 and TRBJ2-5; TRBD1 is a possible D gene (5 bases). Germline lookup yields CDR1 LNHNV and CDR2 YYDKDF (reference sequence). CDR3 length equals 14 residues. CDR3 nucleotides: TGTGCCGCCAGCAGGGTGGGGCGCCAAGAGACCCAGTACTTC. It yields the protein CAASRVGRQETQYF.

To note about this clonotype: A much larger clone sits a single nucleotide away, making a read error possible. The chain employs TRBV12-3 or TRBV12-4 and TRBJ1-3; TRBD1 might be the D (5 bases). The CDR3 has 15 residues. The DNA of the CDR3 is TGTGCCAGCAACCCCACCGGGGGTAGAGGAAGCACCATATATTTT. This sequence encodes CASNPTGGRGSTIYF.